This T cell receptor beta chain is from a study of cytomegalovirus exposure and HLA in healthy donors. V gave up 2 bases and J gave up 9 bases, with 26 bases separating them. Looked up from germline, CDR1 is SQVTM and CDR2 is ANQGSEA. This CDR3 has 17 amino acids. PCR involved 60 Vbeta and 13 Jbeta primers. Using immunoSEQ multiplex PCR, the repertoire was profiled, and TCRdb retains in-frame clones only, with some absent. The sample carries more than 75,000 clones, around 80% recorded once. The chain couples TRBV29-1 to TRBJ1-3; perhaps TRBD1 as D (6 bases). The receptor was derived from a man aged 25-40 years in good health and CMV-seronegative. Source material: PBMCs. In nucleotides, the CDR3 is TGCAGCGTTGAAACCTCTGGAAGGACAGCCAAGGGAGCCACCATATATTTT. Translated: CSVETSGRTAKGATIYF.